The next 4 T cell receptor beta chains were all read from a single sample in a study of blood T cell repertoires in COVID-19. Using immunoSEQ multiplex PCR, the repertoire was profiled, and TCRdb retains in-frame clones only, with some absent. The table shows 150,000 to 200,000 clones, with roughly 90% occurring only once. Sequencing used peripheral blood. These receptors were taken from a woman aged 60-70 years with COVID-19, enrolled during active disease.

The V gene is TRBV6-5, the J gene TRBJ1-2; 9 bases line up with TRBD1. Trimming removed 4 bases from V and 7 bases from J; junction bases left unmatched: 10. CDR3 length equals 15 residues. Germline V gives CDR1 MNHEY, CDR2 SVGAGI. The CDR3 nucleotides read TGTGCCAGCAGTTCGCCGGGGACAGGGCCTGGTGGCTACACCTTC. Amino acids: CASSSPGTGPGGYTF.

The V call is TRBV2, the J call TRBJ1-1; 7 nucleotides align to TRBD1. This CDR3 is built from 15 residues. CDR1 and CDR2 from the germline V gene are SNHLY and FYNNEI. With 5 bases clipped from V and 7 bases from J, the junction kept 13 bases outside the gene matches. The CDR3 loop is CASSLTFSGTVEAFF. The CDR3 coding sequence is TGTGCCAGCAGTCTAACCTTCTCCGGGACAGTTGAAGCTTTCTTT.

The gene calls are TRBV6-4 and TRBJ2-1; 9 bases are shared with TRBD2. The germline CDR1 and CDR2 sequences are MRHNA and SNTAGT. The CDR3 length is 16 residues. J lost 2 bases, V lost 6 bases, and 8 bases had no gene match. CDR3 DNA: TGTGCCAGCAGCGCGGGACTAGCTGCAGCCTACAATGAGCAGTTCTTC. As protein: CASSAGLAAAYNEQFF.

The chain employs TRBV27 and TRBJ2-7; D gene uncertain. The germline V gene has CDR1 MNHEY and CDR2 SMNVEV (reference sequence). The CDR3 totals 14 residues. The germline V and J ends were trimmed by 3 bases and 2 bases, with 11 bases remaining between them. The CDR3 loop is CASSLNRATYEQYF. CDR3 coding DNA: TGTGCCAGCAGTTTGAACAGAGCCACCTACGAGCAGTACTTC.